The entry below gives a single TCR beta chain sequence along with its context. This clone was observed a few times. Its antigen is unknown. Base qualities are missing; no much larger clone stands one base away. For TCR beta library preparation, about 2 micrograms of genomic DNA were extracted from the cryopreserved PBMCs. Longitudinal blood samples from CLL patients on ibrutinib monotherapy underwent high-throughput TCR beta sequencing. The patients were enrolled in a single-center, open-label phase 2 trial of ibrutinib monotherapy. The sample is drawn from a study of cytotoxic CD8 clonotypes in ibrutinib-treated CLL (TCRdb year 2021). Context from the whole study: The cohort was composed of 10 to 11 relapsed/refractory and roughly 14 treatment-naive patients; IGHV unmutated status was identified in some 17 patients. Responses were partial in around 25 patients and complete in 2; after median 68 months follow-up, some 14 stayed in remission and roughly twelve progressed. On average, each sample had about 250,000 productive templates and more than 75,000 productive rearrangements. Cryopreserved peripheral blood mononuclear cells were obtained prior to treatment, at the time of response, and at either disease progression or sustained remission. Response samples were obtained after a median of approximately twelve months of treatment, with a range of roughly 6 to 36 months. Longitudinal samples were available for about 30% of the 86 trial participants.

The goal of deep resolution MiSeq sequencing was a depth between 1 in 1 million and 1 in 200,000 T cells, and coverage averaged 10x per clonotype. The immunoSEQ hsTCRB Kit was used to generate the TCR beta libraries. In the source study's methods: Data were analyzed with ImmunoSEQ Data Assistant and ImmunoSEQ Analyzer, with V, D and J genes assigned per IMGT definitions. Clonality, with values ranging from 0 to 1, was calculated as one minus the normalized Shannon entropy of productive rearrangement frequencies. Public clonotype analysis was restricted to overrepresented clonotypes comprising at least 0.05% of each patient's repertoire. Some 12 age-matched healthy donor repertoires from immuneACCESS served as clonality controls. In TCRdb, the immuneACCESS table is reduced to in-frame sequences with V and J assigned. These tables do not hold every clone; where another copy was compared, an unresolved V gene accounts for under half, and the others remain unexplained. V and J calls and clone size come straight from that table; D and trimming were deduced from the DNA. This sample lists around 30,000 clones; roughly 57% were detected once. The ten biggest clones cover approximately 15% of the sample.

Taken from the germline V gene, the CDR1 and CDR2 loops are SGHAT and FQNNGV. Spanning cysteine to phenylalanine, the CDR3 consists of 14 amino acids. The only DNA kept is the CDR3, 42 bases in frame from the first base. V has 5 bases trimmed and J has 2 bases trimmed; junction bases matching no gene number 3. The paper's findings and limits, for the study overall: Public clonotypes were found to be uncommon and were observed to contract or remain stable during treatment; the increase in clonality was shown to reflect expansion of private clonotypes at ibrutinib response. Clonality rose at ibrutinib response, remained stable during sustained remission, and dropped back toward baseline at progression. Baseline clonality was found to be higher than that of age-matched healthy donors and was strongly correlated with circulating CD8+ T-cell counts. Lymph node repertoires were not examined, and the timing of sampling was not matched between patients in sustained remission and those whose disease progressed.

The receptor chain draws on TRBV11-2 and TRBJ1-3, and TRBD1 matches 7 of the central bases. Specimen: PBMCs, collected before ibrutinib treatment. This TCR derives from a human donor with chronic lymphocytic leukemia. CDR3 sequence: CASSRGTAGNTIYF. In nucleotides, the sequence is TGTGCCAGCAGCAGAGGGACAGCTGGAAACACCATATATTTT. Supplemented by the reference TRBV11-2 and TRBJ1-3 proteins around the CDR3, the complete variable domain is EAGVAQSPRYKIIEKRQSVAFWCNPISGHATLYWYQQILGQGPKLLIQFQNNGVVDDSQLPKDRFSAERLKGVDSTLKIQPAKLEDSAVYLCASSRGTAGNTIYFGEGSWLTVV.